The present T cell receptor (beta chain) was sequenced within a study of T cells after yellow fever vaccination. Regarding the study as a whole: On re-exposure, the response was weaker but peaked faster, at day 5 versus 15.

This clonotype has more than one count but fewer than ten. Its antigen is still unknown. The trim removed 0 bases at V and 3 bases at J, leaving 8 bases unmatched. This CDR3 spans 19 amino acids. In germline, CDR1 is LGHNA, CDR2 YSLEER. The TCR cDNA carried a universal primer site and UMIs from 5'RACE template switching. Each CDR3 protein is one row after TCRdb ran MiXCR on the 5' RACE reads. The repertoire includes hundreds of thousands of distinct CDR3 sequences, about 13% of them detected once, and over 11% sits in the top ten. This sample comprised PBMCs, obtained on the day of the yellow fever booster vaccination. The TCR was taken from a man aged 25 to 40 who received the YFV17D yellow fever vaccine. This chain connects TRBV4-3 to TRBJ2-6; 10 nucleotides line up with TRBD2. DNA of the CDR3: TGCGCCAGCAGCCAAGACCCCCTAGCGGGAGTTGGTGGGGCCAACGTCCTGACTTTC. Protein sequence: CASSQDPLAGVGGANVLTF.